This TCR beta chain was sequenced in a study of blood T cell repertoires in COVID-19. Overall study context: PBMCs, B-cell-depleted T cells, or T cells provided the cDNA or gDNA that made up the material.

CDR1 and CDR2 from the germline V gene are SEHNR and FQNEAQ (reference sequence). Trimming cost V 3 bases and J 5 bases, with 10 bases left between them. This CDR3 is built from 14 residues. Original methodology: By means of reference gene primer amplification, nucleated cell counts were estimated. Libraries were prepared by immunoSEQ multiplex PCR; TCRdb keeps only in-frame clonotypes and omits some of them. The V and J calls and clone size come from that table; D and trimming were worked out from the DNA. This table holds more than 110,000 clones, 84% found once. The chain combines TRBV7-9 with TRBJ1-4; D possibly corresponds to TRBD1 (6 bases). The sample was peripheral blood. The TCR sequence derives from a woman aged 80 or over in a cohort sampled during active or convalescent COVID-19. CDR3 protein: CASSFGQGNEKLFF. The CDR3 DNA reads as TGTGCCAGCAGCTTTGGGCAGGGGAATGAAAAACTGTTTTTT.